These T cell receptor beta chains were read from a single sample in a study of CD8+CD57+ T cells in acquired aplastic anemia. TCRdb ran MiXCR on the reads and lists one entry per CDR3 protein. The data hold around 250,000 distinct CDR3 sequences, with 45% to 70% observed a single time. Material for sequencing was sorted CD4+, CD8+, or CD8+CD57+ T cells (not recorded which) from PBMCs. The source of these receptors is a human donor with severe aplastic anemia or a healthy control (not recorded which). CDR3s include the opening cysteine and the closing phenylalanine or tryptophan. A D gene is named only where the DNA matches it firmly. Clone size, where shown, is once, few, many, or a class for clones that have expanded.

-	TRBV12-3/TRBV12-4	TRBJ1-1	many	CASSFGPNTEAFF	TGTGCCAGCAGTTTTGGCCCGAACACTGAAGCTTTCTTT
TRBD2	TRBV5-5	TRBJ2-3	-	CASSYDVQRGGRSTDTHYF	TGTGCCAGCAGTTACGATGTACAGCGGGGGGGCCGATCCACAGATACGCATTATTTT
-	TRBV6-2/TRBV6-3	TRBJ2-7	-	CASNMDSLPLTGGGQHF	TGTGCCAGCAACATGGACAGCCTCCCCTTAACGGGTGGTGGGCAGCACTTC
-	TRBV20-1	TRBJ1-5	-	CSASTGSQPQHF	TGCAGTGCTAGCACAGGCTCCCAGCCCCAGCATTTT
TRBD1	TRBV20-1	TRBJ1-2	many	CSAPGTGTVGSNYGYTF	TGCAGTGCTCCCGGAACTGGGACAGTTGGATCTAACTATGGCTACACCTTC
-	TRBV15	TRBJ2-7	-	CATSSYGLGSIGDYEQYF	TGTGCCACCAGCAGTTACGGCCTGGGGTCGATCGGGGACTACGAGCAGTACTTC
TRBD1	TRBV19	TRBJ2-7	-	CASSGNRGRIYEQYF	TGTGCCAGTAGCGGTAACAGGGGGCGCATTTACGAGCAGTACTTC
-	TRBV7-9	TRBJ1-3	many	CASRFEGAGNTIYF	TGTGCCAGCAGATTTGAGGGGGCTGGAAACACCATATATTTT
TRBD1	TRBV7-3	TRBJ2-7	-	CASSQGQGVNEQYF	TGTGCCAGCAGCCAGGGACAGGGCGTTAACGAGCAGTACTTC
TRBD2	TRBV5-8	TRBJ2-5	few	CASSGRTSGVQETQYF	TGTGCCAGCAGCGGGAGGACTAGCGGGGTACAAGAGACCCAGTACTTC
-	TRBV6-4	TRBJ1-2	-	CASRDGANYGYTF	TGTGCCAGCAGGGACGGTGCTAACTATGGCTACACCTTC
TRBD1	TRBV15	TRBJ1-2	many	CATSRGKQGFGYGYTF	TGTGCCACCAGCAGAGGGAAACAGGGGTTCGGGTATGGCTACACCTTC
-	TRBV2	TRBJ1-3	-	CASITPLLPRIYF	TGTGCCAGCATTACTCCACTCCTCCCACGAATATATTTT
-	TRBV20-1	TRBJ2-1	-	CSAMGLNGQFF	TGCAGTGCTATGGGACTCAATGGGCAGTTCTTC
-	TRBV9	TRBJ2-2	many	CASSEPDAINTGELFF	TGTGCCAGCAGCGAGCCGGACGCAATAAACACCGGGGAGCTGTTTTTT
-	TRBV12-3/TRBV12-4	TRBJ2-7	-	CASTLGLSNEQYF	TGTGCCAGCACCCTCGGACTGAGCAACGAGCAGTACTTC
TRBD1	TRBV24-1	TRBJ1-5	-	CATSDAGTGGRNQPQHF	TGTGCCACCAGTGATGCAGGGACAGGGGGACGCAATCAGCCCCAGCATTTT
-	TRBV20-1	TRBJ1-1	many	CSARTGRRENTEAFF	TGCAGTGCTAGAACAGGGCGGAGGGAGAACACTGAAGCTTTCTTT
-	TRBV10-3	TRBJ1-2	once	CASRIGTWGVYGYTF	TGTGCCAGCCGGATAGGGACCTGGGGGGTCTATGGCTACACCTTC
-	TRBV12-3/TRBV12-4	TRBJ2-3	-	CASSLVTVRTDTQYF	TGTGCCAGCAGTTTAGTGACGGTGCGCACAGATACGCAGTATTTT
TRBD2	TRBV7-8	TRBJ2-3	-	CASSLTSHSGSYTDTQYF	TGTGCCAGCAGCTTGACATCTCATAGCGGGAGCTACACAGATACGCAGTATTTT
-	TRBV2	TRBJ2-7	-	CASSAQVGYEQYF	TGTGCCAGCAGTGCACAGGTGGGGTACGAGCAGTACTTC
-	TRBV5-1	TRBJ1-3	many	CASSFSRESGNTIYF	TGCGCCAGCAGCTTTAGCAGGGAGTCGGGAAACACCATATATTTT
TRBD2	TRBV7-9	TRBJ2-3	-	CASSLILALISTDTQYF	TGTGCCAGCAGCTTGATACTAGCGTTGATTAGCACAGATACGCAGTATTTT
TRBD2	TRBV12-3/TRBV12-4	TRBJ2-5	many	CASSPRGRFRTSGEKNGETQYF	TGTGCCAGCAGTCCTAGGGGGCGCTTCAGGACTAGCGGGGAGAAAAACGGGGAGACCCAGTACTTC
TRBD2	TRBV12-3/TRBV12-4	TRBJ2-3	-	CASSLPGRDTQYF	TGTGCCAGCAGCCTGCCCGGGAGGGATACGCAGTATTTT
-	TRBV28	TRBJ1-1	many	CASSRATGLNTEAFF	TGTGCCAGCAGTCGTGCGACAGGCCTGAACACTGAAGCTTTCTTT
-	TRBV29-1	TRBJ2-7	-	CSVEDAVYEQYF	TGCAGCGTTGAAGATGCGGTCTACGAGCAGTACTTC
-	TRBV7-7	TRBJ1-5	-	CASSTFLGQPQHF	TGTGCTAGCAGCACATTCCTGGGTCAGCCCCAGCATTTT
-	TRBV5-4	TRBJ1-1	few	CASSFGILNTEAFF	TGTGCCAGCAGCTTTGGGATCTTGAACACTGAAGCTTTCTTT
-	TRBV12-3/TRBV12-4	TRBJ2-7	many	CASRGAGRVYEQYF	TGTGCCAGCAGGGGGGCCGGGAGAGTCTACGAGCAGTACTTC
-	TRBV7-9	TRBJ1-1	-	CASSQQGSAEAFF	TGTGCCAGCAGCCAACAGGGTAGCGCTGAAGCTTTCTTT
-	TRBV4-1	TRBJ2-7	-	CASSQGAGSLYEQYF	TGCGCCAGCAGCCAAGGCGCAGGGTCTCTATACGAGCAGTACTTC
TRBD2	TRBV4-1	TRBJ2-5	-	CASSPGGVQETQYF	TGCGCCAGCAGCCCGGGAGGGGTGCAAGAGACCCAGTACTTC
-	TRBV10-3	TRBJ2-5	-	CAIRGDGGQETQYF	TGTGCCATCAGGGGGGATGGAGGCCAAGAGACCCAGTACTTC
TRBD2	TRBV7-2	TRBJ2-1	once	CASSSGGAGNEQFF	TGTGCCAGCAGCTCCGGGGGGGCCGGGAATGAGCAGTTCTTC
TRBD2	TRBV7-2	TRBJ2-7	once	CASSLGRRLAGANYEQYF	TGTGCCAGCAGCTTAGGTCGTCGACTAGCGGGGGCCAACTACGAGCAGTACTTC
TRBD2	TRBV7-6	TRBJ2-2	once	CASSPSPGTRTNTGELFF	TGTGCCAGCAGCCCCAGTCCCGGGACTAGGACGAACACCGGGGAGCTGTTTTTT
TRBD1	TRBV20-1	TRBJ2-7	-	CSAHGQDTYKQYF	TGCAGTGCACACGGACAGGATACCTACAAGCAGTACTTC
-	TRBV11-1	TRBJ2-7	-	CASRPPGDHEQYF	TGTGCCAGCCGCCCGCCTGGAGACCACGAGCAGTACTTC
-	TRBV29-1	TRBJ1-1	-	CSYEGMNTEAFF	TGCAGCTACGAGGGGATGAACACTGAAGCTTTCTTC
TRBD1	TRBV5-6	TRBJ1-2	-	CASSSDRGTYGYTF	TGTGCCAGCAGCTCGGACAGGGGGACGTATGGCTACACCTTC
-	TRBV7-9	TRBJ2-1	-	CASSFRDGPYNEQFF	TGTGCCAGCAGCTTCCGGGACGGGCCCTACAATGAGCAGTTCTTC
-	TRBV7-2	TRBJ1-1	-	CASRISVQDTEAFF	TGTGCCAGCAGGATTTCGGTACAGGACACTGAAGCTTTCTTT
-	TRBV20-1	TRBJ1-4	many	CSAPLYGEKLFF	TGCAGTGCTCCCCTCTATGGGGAAAAACTGTTTTTT
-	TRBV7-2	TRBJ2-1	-	CASSLNGDTGEQFF	TGTGCCAGCAGCTTAAACGGGGACACCGGGGAGCAGTTCTTC
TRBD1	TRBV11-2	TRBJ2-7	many	CASSPGTGGGEQYF	TGTGCCAGCAGCCCGGGGACAGGGGGCGGGGAGCAGTACTTC
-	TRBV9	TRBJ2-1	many	CASSLNNEQFF	TGTGCCAGCAGCCTGAACAATGAGCAGTTCTTC